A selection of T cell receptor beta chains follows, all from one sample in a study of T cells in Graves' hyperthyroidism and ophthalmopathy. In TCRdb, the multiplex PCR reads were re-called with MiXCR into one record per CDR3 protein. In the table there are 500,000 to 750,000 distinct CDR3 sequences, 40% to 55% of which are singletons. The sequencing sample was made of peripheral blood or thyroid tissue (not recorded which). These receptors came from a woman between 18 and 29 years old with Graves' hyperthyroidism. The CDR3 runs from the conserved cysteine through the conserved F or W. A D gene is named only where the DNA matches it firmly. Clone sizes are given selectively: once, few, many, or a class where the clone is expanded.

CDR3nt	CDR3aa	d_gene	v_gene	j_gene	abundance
TGCAGTGCTAGTGGGGGGAAGGGAGGGTTCTCCTACGAGCAGTACTTC	CSASGGKGGFSYEQYF	TRBD2	TRBV20-1	TRBJ2-7	few
TGTGCCAGCAGCCCACGTATCGCTGGAAACACCATATATTTT	CASSPRIAGNTIYF	NA	TRBV7-9	TRBJ1-3	many
TGCGCCAGCAGCCAGGGGACAGGGGTGTCCGGGGAGCTGTTTTTT	CASSQGTGVSGELFF	TRBD1	TRBV4-3	TRBJ2-2	many
TGCAGCGTTGACCCAGGGGCTAATGAAAAACTGTTTTTT	CSVDPGANEKLFF	NA	TRBV29-1	TRBJ1-4	NA
TGTGCCACCCAAGGACAGGGACGAGAGACCCAGTACTTC	CATQGQGRETQYF	TRBD1	TRBV24-1	TRBJ2-5	NA
TGCAGTGCTCTCAAGGGTGCCGAACTCTATGGCTACACCTTC	CSALKGAELYGYTF	NA	TRBV20-1	TRBJ1-2	many
TGTGCCAGCAGACACGAGGACAGGGGTAATCAGCCCCAGCATTTT	CASRHEDRGNQPQHF	TRBD1	TRBV12-3/TRBV12-4	TRBJ1-5	NA
TGTGCCAGCAGGAAGGGACAGCCGATGAACACTGAAGCTTTCTTT	CASRKGQPMNTEAFF	TRBD1	TRBV25-1	TRBJ1-1	NA
TGTGCCAGCAGTGAAGAGGGGGCGGGCTATGGCTACACCTTC	CASSEEGAGYGYTF	TRBD1	TRBV6-4	TRBJ1-2	many
TGTGCCACCAGCAGGGGAGCGGACCCGAGCTCCTACGAGCAGTACTTC	CATSRGADPSSYEQYF	NA	TRBV15	TRBJ2-7	NA
TGTGCCAGCAGTCCCGATCGCAATCAGCCCCAGCATTTT	CASSPDRNQPQHF	NA	TRBV18	TRBJ1-5	many
TGTGCCAGCTCTGCCCGACAGGGTGGGACCTACGAGCAGTACTTC	CASSARQGGTYEQYF	TRBD1	TRBV18	TRBJ2-7	NA
NA	CASSFGEGEQYF	NA	TRBV12-3/TRBV12-4	TRBJ2-7	many
TGTGCCAGTTTTAAACAGGGGCCCGGGGAGCTGTTTTTT	CASFKQGPGELFF	TRBD1	TRBV12-3/TRBV12-4	TRBJ2-2	NA
TGTGCCATCAGTGACCCAAGGACAGGGGAGACCCAGTACTTC	CAISDPRTGETQYF	TRBD1	TRBV10-3	TRBJ2-5	NA
TGTGCCACCAGCAGAGAAGCCAGGGGGGGTAGAGCAGAGACCCAGTACTTC	CATSREARGGRAETQYF	NA	TRBV15	TRBJ2-5	once
TGTGCCACCAGTGATCCCATTAGCGGGAGGCACGAGCAGTACTTC	CATSDPISGRHEQYF	TRBD2	TRBV24-1	TRBJ2-7	many
TGTGCCATCAGTCGCCTACTAGCGGGAGGGCGCGAGACCCAGTACTTC	CAISRLLAGGRETQYF	TRBD2	TRBV10-3	TRBJ2-5	NA
TGTGCCAGCAGTTCGCAGGGGGCGAGCAATCAGCCCCAGCATTTT	CASSSQGASNQPQHF	TRBD1	TRBV2	TRBJ1-5	many
TGTGCTAGTGGTCCCCCTTTTTTCACAACCTACGGGCAGTACTTC	CASGPPFFTTYGQYF	NA	TRBV12-3/TRBV12-4	TRBJ2-7	NA
TGTGCCAGCTCCAGGGACCAGGGCCGGGAGCAGTTCTTC	CASSRDQGREQFF	NA	TRBV7-8	TRBJ2-1	NA
TGTGCCAGCAGCCCCTGGACAGGGCGAGAGACCCAGTACTTC	CASSPWTGRETQYF	TRBD1	TRBV7-2	TRBJ2-5	many
TGTGCCAGCAGTGAAAGGGGACAGGCGAACTACGAGCAGTACTTC	CASSERGQANYEQYF	TRBD1	TRBV2	TRBJ2-7	many
TGTGCCAGCAGCAAAAACTCAGGGGCGGCCTTC	CASSKNSGAAF	NA	TRBV7-2	TRBJ1-2	NA
TGTGCCAGCAGTTACTCGATCGGACTAGCGGTCATGAAGACCCAGTACTTC	CASSYSIGLAVMKTQYF	TRBD2	TRBV6-5	TRBJ2-5	many
TGTGCCACCAGCAGAGAAGTAGGGGCAAAGGGCTACACCTTC	CATSREVGAKGYTF	NA	TRBV15	TRBJ1-2	NA
TGTGCCAGCAGAGGCACCGACAGGGTTGGGGAGCAGTACTTC	CASRGTDRVGEQYF	TRBD1	TRBV7-9	TRBJ2-7	NA
TGTGCCAGCAGCGTTGACTACCGACAGGGGCAAGAGACCCAGTACTTC	CASSVDYRQGQETQYF	TRBD1	TRBV5-6	TRBJ2-5	NA
TGCAGTGCTAGGACTAGCGGGAGGAACGGGGAGCTGTTTTTT	CSARTSGRNGELFF	TRBD2	TRBV20-1	TRBJ2-2	NA
TGTGCCAGCAGCTTCGGCCAGGGAAATGAAAAACTGTTTTTT	CASSFGQGNEKLFF	NA	TRBV11-2	TRBJ1-4	many
TGCAGCGTTGAACAGGTGGGCCAGCCCCAGCATTTT	CSVEQVGQPQHF	NA	TRBV29-1	TRBJ1-5	NA
TGTGCCAGCAGCTTGTTCAGGGACCACAACTATGGCTACACCTTC	CASSLFRDHNYGYTF	NA	TRBV5-7	TRBJ1-2	NA
TGCAGTGCTCCAGCAGCACAGGACTATGGCTACACTGAAGCTTTCTTT	CSAPAAQDYGYTEAFF	NA	TRBV20-1	TRBJ1-1	NA
TGTGCCAGTAGTTCTCAACTAGCGGGAGGCTACAATGAGCAGTTCTTC	CASSSQLAGGYNEQFF	TRBD2	TRBV19	TRBJ2-1	NA
TGTGCCAGCAGTGAAATGGGGACAGGGAACACTGAAGCTTTCTTT	CASSEMGTGNTEAFF	TRBD1	TRBV6-1	TRBJ1-1	many
TGCAGCGTTCCACCCCAAGAGACCCAGTACTTC	CSVPPQETQYF	NA	TRBV29-1	TRBJ2-5	NA
TGTGCCAGCAGCTTAGGGACAGGGGGCTGGTACGAGCAGTACTTC	CASSLGTGGWYEQYF	TRBD1	TRBV7-9	TRBJ2-7	NA
TGCAGTGCTAGAGAGGTTAGCGGGAGCTCCTACGAGCAGTACTTC	CSAREVSGSSYEQYF	TRBD2	TRBV20-1	TRBJ2-7	NA
TGTGCCAGCTCAGTGAAGAGGACTTTCTTT	CASSVKRTFF	NA	TRBV18	TRBJ1-1	many
TGTGCCAGCAGCTTAGTTCAAGGCCATTATAGCAATCAGCCCCAGCATTTT	CASSLVQGHYSNQPQHF	NA	TRBV7-6	TRBJ1-5	NA
TGCAGTGCTAGTCCTTTGGGACCGGGCACTGAAGCTTTCTTT	CSASPLGPGTEAFF	NA	TRBV20-1	TRBJ1-1	many
TGTGCCAGCAGTCCCGTAGGTAGCGGGAGCGCAGAGACCCAGTACTTC	CASSPVGSGSAETQYF	TRBD2	TRBV6-1	TRBJ2-5	NA
TGTGCCAGCACTGGGACTAGCGGGAGGCCGAACACCGGGGAGCTGTTTTTT	CASTGTSGRPNTGELFF	TRBD2	TRBV6-1	TRBJ2-2	few
TGTGCCAGCAGCTTAGATCACGGGGGGGGTTACGAGCAGTACTTC	CASSLDHGGGYEQYF	TRBD2	TRBV11-2	TRBJ2-7	many
TGCGCCAGCAGCTTGGAGTGGGGGCGGACTGAAGCTTTCTTT	CASSLEWGRTEAFF	NA	TRBV5-1	TRBJ1-1	many
TGTGCCAGCAGCTTGACTAGCGGCACAGACTATGGCTACACCTTC	CASSLTSGTDYGYTF	NA	TRBV7-3	TRBJ1-2	NA
TGTGCCAGCAGCAACCAGGGACCCTCCTACGAGCAGTACTTC	CASSNQGPSYEQYF	NA	TRBV7-6	TRBJ2-7	NA
TGTGCCACCAGTGATTTAGGAGAGACCCAGTACTTC	CATSDLGETQYF	NA	TRBV24-1	TRBJ2-5	many
TGTGCCACCAGCAGAGGAGGGAATAGCAATCAGCCCCAGCATTTT	CATSRGGNSNQPQHF	NA	TRBV15	TRBJ1-5	few
TGTGCCAGCAGTCCTCCTTGGGGGATCTATGACGGCTACACCTTC	CASSPPWGIYDGYTF	NA	TRBV11-1	TRBJ1-2	NA
TGTGCCAGCAGTTGGGTCATATACGAGCGGTACTTC	CASSWVIYERYF	NA	TRBV7-9	TRBJ2-7	NA
TGTGCCAGCTCCAGGAGACAGGGCAGCGGGCAAGAGACCCAGTACTTC	CASSRRQGSGQETQYF	NA	TRBV12-3/TRBV12-4	TRBJ2-5	NA
TGTGCCAGCAGTTTCAGGCTAGCGGGTACGGAGGAGACCCAGTACTTC	CASSFRLAGTEETQYF	TRBD2	TRBV12-3/TRBV12-4	TRBJ2-5	NA
TGCAGTGCCCAGTCGGGGGGCGACGAGCATTTT	CSAQSGGDEHF	NA	TRBV20-1	TRBJ1-5	NA
TGTGCCTGGGCTAGGGACCCAACAGCCTACGAGCAGTACTTC	CAWARDPTAYEQYF	NA	TRBV30	TRBJ2-7	few
TGTGCCAGCACTGCCAGGCTTTATAGCAATCAGCCCCAGCATTTT	CASTARLYSNQPQHF	NA	TRBV6-1	TRBJ1-5	many
TGTGCCAGCAGCCCGACAGGGGGGCCGACCTACGAGCAGTACTTC	CASSPTGGPTYEQYF	TRBD1	TRBV9	TRBJ2-7	NA
TGTGCCAGTGGGACGGGGGCTTCTTCTACTGAAGCTTTCTTT	CASGTGASSTEAFF	NA	TRBV6-5	TRBJ1-1	NA
TGTGCCAGCAGCTTGGCTAGCGGGAGGAATTCCTACGAGCAGTACTTC	CASSLASGRNSYEQYF	TRBD2	TRBV7-2	TRBJ2-7	NA